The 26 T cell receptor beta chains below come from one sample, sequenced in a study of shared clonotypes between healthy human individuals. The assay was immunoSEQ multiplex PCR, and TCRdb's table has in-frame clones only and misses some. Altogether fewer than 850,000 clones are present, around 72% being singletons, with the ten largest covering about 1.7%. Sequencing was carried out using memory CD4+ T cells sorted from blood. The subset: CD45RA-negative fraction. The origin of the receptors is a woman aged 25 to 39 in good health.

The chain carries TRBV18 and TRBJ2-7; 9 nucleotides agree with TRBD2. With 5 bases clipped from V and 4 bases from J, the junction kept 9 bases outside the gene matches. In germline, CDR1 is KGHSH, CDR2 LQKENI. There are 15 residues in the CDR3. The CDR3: CASSNRRLAGYEQYF. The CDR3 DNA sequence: TGTGCCAGCTCAAACCGGAGGCTAGCGGGATACGAGCAGTACTTC.

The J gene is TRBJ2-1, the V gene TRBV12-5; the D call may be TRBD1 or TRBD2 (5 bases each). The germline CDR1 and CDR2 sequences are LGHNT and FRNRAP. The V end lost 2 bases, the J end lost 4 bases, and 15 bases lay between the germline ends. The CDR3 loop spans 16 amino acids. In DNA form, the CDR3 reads TGTGCTAGTGGTTTGCATGGGACGGCCAGATACAATGAGCAGTTCTTC. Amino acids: CASGLHGTARYNEQFF.

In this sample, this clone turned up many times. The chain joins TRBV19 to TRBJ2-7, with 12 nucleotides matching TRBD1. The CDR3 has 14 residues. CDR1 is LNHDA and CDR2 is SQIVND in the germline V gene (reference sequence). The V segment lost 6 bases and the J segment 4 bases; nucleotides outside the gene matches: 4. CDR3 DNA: TGTGCCAGTAGCCCGGGACAGGGGGCTTACGAGCAGTACTTC. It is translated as CASSPGQGAYEQYF.

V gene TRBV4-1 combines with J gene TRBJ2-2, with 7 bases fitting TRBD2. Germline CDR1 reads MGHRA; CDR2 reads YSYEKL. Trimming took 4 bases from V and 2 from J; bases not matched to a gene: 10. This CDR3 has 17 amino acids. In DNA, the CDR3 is TGCGCCAGCAGCCCCCGGTTGCGAGCGGGAAACACCGGGGAGCTGTTTTTT. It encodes CASSPRLRAGNTGELFF.

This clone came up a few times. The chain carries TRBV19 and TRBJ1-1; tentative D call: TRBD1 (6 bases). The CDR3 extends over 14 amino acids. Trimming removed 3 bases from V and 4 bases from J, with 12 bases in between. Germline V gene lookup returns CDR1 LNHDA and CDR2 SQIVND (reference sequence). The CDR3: CASSIKGGTTEAFF. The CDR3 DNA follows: TGTGCCAGTAGTATCAAGGGGGGGACCACTGAAGCTTTCTTT.

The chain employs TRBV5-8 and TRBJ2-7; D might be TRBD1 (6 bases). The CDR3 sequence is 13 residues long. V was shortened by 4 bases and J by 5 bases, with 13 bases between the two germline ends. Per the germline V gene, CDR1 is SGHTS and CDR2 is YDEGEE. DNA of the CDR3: TGTGCCAGCAGCAGATACAGGGTGCACGAGCAGTACTTC. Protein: CASSRYRVHEQYF. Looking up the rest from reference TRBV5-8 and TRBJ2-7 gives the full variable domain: EAGVTQSPTHLIKTRGQQATLRCSPISGHTSVYWYQQALGLGLQFLLWYDEGEERNRGNFPPRFSGRQFPNYSSELNVNALELEDSALYLCASSRYRVHEQYFGPGTRLTVT.

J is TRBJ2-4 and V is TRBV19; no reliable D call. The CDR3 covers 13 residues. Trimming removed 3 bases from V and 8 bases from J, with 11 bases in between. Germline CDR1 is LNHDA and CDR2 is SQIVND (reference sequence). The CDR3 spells CASSITLPDIQYF. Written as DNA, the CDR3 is TGTGCCAGTAGTATTACACTGCCCGACATTCAGTACTTC.

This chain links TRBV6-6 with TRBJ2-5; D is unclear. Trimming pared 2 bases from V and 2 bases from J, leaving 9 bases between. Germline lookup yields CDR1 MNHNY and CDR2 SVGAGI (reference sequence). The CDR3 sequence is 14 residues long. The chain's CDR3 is CASSYAAAQETQYF. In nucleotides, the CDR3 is TGTGCCAGCAGTTACGCGGCAGCACAAGAGACCCAGTACTTC.

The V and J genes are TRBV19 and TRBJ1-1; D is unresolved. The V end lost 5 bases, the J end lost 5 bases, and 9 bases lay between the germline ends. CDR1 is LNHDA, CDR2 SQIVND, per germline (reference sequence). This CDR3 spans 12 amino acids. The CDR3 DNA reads TGTGCCAGTAGTCGCCGTGGGACTGAAGCTTTCTTT. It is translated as CASSRRGTEAFF.

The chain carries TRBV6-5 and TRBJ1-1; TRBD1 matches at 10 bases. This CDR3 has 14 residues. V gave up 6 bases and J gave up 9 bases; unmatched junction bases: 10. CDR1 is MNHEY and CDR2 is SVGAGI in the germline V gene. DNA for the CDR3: TGTGCCAGCAGCTCCGGGACAGGGGACGGGAAAGCTTTCTTT. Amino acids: CASSSGTGDGKAFF.

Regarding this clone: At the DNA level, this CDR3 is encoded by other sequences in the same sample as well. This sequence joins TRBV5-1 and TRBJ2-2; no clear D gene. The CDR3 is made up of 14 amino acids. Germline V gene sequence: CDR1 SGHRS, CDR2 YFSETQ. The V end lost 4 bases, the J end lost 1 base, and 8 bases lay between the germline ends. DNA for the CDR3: TGCGCCAGCAGCCCTTCTGGGAACACCGGGGAGCTGTTTTTT. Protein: CASSPSGNTGELFF.

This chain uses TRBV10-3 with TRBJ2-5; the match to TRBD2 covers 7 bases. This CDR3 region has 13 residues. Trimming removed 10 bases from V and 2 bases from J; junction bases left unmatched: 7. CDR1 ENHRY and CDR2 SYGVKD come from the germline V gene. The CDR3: CATSGMGQETQYF. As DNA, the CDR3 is TGTGCCACGAGCGGGATGGGACAAGAGACCCAGTACTTC.

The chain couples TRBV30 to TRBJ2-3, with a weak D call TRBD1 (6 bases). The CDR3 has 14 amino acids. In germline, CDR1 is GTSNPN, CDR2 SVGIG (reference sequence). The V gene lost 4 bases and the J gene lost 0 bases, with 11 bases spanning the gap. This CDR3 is CAWTHRASTDTQYF. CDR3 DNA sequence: TGTGCCTGGACGCACAGGGCTAGCACAGATACGCAGTATTTT.

The CDR3 coding sequence is TGTGCCTGGAGGGCAGGGCTCCAAGAGACCCAGTACTTC. Its translation: CAWRAGLQETQYF. The chain is built from TRBV30 and TRBJ2-5, with a possible D match to TRBD1 (5 bases). CDR3 length: 13 amino acids. Trimming took 3 bases from V and 1 from J, leaving 9 bases between them. From germline, CDR1 is GTSNPN and CDR2 SVGIG (reference sequence).

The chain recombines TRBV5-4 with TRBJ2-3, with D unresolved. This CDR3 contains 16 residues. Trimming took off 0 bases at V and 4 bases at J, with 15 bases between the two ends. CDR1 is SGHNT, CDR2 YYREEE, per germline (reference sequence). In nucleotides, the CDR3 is TGTGCCAGCAGCTTGGGGCCTGACTTAAGTCCAGATACGCAGTATTTT. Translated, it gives CASSLGPDLSPDTQYF. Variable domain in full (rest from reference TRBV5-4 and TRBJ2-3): ETGVTQSPTHLIKTRGQQVTLRCSSQSGHNTVSWYQQALGQGPQFIFQYYREEENGRGNFPPRFSGLQFPNYSSELNVNALELDDSALYLCASSLGPDLSPDTQYFGPGTRLTVL.

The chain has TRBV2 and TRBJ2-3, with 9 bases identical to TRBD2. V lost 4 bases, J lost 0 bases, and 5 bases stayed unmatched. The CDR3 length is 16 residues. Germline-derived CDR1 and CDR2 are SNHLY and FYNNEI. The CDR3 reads CASSGTSGSSTDTQYF. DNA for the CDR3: TGTGCCAGCAGTGGCACTAGCGGGTCTAGCACAGATACGCAGTATTTT.

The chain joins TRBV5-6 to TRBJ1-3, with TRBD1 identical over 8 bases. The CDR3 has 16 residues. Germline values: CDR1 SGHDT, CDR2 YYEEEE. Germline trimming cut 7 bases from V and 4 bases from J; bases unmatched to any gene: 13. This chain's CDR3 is CASAGRTGIEGNTIYF. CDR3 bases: TGTGCCAGCGCTGGGAGGACAGGGATTGAAGGAAACACCATATATTTT.

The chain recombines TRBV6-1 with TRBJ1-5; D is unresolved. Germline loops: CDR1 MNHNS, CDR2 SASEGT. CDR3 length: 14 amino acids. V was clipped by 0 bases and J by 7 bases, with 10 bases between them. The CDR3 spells CASSEAWIAQPQHF. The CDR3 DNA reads TGTGCCAGCAGTGAAGCGTGGATCGCCCAGCCCCAGCATTTT.

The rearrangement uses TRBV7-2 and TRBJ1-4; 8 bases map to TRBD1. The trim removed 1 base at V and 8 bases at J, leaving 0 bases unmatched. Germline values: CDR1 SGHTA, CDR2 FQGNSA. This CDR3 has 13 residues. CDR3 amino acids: CASSLDRGEKLFF. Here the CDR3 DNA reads TGTGCCAGCAGCTTAGACAGGGGGGAAAAACTGTTTTTT.

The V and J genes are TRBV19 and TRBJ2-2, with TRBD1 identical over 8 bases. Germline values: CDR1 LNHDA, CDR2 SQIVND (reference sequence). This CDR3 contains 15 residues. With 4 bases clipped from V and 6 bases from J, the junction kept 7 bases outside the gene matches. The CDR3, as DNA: TGTGCCAGTAGTACCACAGGGGGGAAGGCCGGGGAGCTGTTTTTT. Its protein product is CASSTTGGKAGELFF.

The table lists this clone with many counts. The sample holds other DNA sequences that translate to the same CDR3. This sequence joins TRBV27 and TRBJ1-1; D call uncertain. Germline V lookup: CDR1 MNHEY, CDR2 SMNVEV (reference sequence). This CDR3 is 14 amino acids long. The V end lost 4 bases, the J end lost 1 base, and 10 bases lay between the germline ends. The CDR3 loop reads CASSSLRGNTEAFF. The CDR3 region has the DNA TGTGCCAGCAGTTCCCTCCGCGGGAACACTGAAGCTTTCTTT.

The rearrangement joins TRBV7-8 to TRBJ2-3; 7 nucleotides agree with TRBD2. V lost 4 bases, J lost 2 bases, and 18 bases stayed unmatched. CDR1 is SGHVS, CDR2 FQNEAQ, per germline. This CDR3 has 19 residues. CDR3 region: CASSYSVVKRERNTDTQYF. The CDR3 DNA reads TGTGCCAGCAGCTATTCGGTGGTAAAGCGGGAAAGAAACACAGATACGCAGTATTTT.

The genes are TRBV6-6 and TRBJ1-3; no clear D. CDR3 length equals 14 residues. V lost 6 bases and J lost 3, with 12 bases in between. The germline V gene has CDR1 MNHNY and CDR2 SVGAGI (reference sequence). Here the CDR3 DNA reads TGTGCCAGCAGCCTAATAGGCAGTGGAAACACCATATATTTT. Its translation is CASSLIGSGNTIYF.

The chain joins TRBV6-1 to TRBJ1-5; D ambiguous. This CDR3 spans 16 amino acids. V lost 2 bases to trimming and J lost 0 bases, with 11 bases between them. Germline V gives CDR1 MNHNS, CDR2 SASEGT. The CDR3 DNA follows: TGTGCCAGCAGTGAAAGGTTGTCCCCTAGCAATCAGCCCCAGCATTTT. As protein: CASSERLSPSNQPQHF.

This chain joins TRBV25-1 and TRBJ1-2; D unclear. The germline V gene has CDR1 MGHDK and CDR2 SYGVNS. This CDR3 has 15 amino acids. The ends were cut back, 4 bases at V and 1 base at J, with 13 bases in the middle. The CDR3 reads CASSVSSDRNYGYTF. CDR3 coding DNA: TGTGCCAGCAGTGTCAGCTCGGATCGTAACTATGGCTACACCTTC.

The CDR3 bases are TGTGCCAGCAGGACTATGGGGACTGAAGCTTTCTTT. It encodes CASRTMGTEAFF. This rearrangement joins TRBV11-2 to TRBJ1-1, with unresolved D. CDR3 size: 12 residues. Germline CDR1 SGHAT, CDR2 FQNNGV. V lost 6 bases and J lost 5, with 10 bases in between. Drawing the rest from reference TRBV11-2 and TRBJ1-1, the complete variable domain is EAGVAQSPRYKIIEKRQSVAFWCNPISGHATLYWYQQILGQGPKLLIQFQNNGVVDDSQLPKDRFSAERLKGVDSTLKIQPAKLEDSAVYLCASRTMGTEAFFGQGTRLTVV.